This is a list of T cell receptor beta chains from one sample in a study of shared clonotypes between healthy human individuals. Sequencing was performed with immunoSEQ multiplex PCR; in TCRdb, only in-frame clones are kept and a portion is missing. The repertoire includes 1.5 million to 2.5 million clones, 85% to 95% of them detected once, and 1.2% sits in the top ten. Sequenced material: naive CD8+ T cells sorted from blood. These receptors all stem from a man aged 18-30 years in good health. The conserved cysteine and the conserved F or W are not part of the CDR3 here. Fields, in order: V gene, J gene, CDR3 protein.

V: TRBV6-5; J: TRBJ2-3; CDR3: ASSSGTSGGEAQY
V: TRBV30; J: TRBJ2-1; CDR3: AWSGWVTDSYNEQF
V: TRBV19; J: TRBJ2-7; CDR3: ASSIGDRVSYEQY
V: TRBV9; J: TRBJ2-1; CDR3: ASSVEGTIYNEQF
V: TRBV6-1; J: TRBJ1-1; CDR3: ASTGSSQTEAF
V: TRBV6-6; J: TRBJ1-4; CDR3: ASSRRDTPEKLF
V: TRBV6-5; J: TRBJ2-7; CDR3: ASRLGSATYEQY
V: TRBV19; J: TRBJ1-5; CDR3: ASSTPWTHSNQPQH
V: TRBV5-1; J: TRBJ1-4; CDR3: ASSSGTEDNEKLF
V: TRBV30; J: TRBJ2-1; CDR3: AWDGLAAIYNEQF
V: TRBV5-6; J: TRBJ2-1; CDR3: ASSFTQGDFYNEQF
V: TRBV27; J: TRBJ2-1; CDR3: ASSWGQGVYNEQF
V: TRBV11-1; J: TRBJ2-7; CDR3: ASSLGTGGYEQY
V: TRBV29-1; J: TRBJ2-7; CDR3: SVEFRDASSYEQY
V: TRBV5-1; J: TRBJ2-3; CDR3: ASSLAPSGRAGDTQY
V: TRBV19; J: TRBJ2-1; CDR3: ASSIGWGFGTSEYNEQF
V: TRBV4-1; J: TRBJ2-5; CDR3: ASSQVAVETQY
V: TRBV6-5; J: TRBJ2-5; CDR3: ASSFDGEETQY
V: TRBV9; J: TRBJ1-1; CDR3: ASSVGLGGSTEAF
V: TRBV18; J: TRBJ1-1; CDR3: ASSPSGGTSTEAF
V: TRBV12-5; J: TRBJ2-5; CDR3: ASGTGLAGVAETQY
V: TRBV28; J: TRBJ2-7; CDR3: ASSGTSGVAYEQY
V: TRBV29-1; J: TRBJ2-7; CDR3: SVLAQSYEQY
V: TRBV13; J: TRBJ2-7; CDR3: ASSEGTGGGYEQY
V: TRBV18; J: TRBJ2-7; CDR3: ASSPYATIYEQY
V: TRBV11-2; J: TRBJ2-7; CDR3: ASSLGFYEQY
V: TRBV27; J: TRBJ2-1; CDR3: ASSSGFEQF
V: TRBV4-3; J: TRBJ1-4; CDR3: ASTSTWTGAEKLF
V: TRBV5-4; J: TRBJ2-1; CDR3: ASSLSGRALDEQF
V: TRBV10-1; J: TRBJ1-2; CDR3: ASSDCGYT
V: TRBV7-6; J: TRBJ1-1; CDR3: ASSLSLVQGDTEAF
V: TRBV7-9; J: TRBJ1-1; CDR3: ASSPPDASEGAF
V: TRBV10-3; J: TRBJ2-7; CDR3: AISPTGYEQY
V: TRBV27; J: TRBJ2-5; CDR3: ASSSRKAGGGQETQY
V: TRBV27; J: TRBJ2-1; CDR3: ASSLMPALAGGHSSWSSYNEQF
V: TRBV9; J: TRBJ2-3; CDR3: ASSALWDGVTDTQY
V: TRBV9; J: TRBJ1-2; CDR3: ASSAGTGNGYT
V: TRBV6-5; J: TRBJ2-5; CDR3: ASSPFRGGETQY
V: TRBV7-8; J: TRBJ2-1; CDR3: ASSPPRGGVYNEQF
V: TRBV4-1; J: TRBJ2-7; CDR3: ASSQDLPKAYEQY
V: TRBV6-5; J: TRBJ2-5; CDR3: ASSTTSGQETQY
V: TRBV9; J: TRBJ2-7; CDR3: ASSVDEYEQY
V: TRBV4-1; J: TRBJ2-7; CDR3: ASSQTSGSDYEQY
V: TRBV5-4; J: TRBJ2-7; CDR3: ASSSGLSPYEQY
V: TRBV4-1; J: TRBJ2-7; CDR3: ASSQEAGDYEQY
V: TRBV6-5; J: TRBJ2-7; CDR3: ASSYKGTGGDYEQY